The rows below give T cell receptor beta chains drawn from one sample of a study of shared clonotypes between healthy human individuals. The repertoire was sequenced with immunoSEQ multiplex PCR; TCRdb's copy has only in-frame clones and lacks some. The sample holds 1 million to 1.2 million clones, around 77% seen once. Sequencing was performed on memory CD4+ T cells from PBMCs. Every receptor here comes from a man in his late teens or twenties in good health. Some clones in this sample may be carry-over from other donors' samples. Both conserved end residues are part of each CDR3. The D gene is left open where the match is weak. Some rows mark clone size as missing; the rest say once, few, many or name a class of expanded clone.

>TRBJ2-1|NA|14|TRBV5-1|NA
CASSLQGTVGEQFF
TGCGCCAGCAGCTTACAGGGAACTGTGGGTGAGCAGTTCTTC
>TRBJ1-6|NA|16|TRBV18|TRBD1
CASSPQGPGGNSPLHF
TGTGCCAGCTCACCCCAGGGCCCAGGGGGGAATTCACCCCTCCACTTT
>TRBJ1-2|NA|13|TRBV19|NA
CASSIGGGYGYTF
TGTGCCAGTAGTATAGGAGGAGGGTATGGCTACACCTTC
>TRBJ2-1|NA|15|TRBV9|NA
CASSVAQGDWDEQFF
TGTGCCAGCAGCGTAGCGCAGGGGGACTGGGACGAGCAGTTCTTC
>TRBJ2-7|NA|16|TRBV28|NA
CASGRTEPGFRGEQYF
TGTGCCAGCGGCCGTACCGAGCCGGGATTCCGAGGCGAGCAGTACTTC
>TRBJ2-7|many|14|TRBV7-9|NA
CASSPETVSYEQYF
TGTGCCAGCAGCCCCGAGACGGTCTCCTACGAGCAGTACTTC
>TRBJ2-5|NA|16|TRBV5-1|TRBD2
CASSSGTSGPQETQYF
TGCGCCAGCAGCTCCGGGACTAGCGGGCCCCAAGAGACCCAGTACTTC
>TRBJ1-5|NA|14|TRBV5-1|TRBD1
CASSYGQGNQPQHF
TGCGCCAGCAGCTACGGACAGGGCAATCAGCCCCAGCATTTT
>TRBJ1-1|NA|12|TRBV9|NA
CASSPRRGEAFF
TGTGCCAGCAGCCCCCGCCGGGGGGAAGCTTTCTTT
>TRBJ1-5|NA|14|TRBV27|TRBD1
CASSSGTGHQPQHF
TGTGCCAGCAGTTCCGGGACAGGGCATCAGCCCCAGCATTTT
>TRBJ2-6|NA|18|TRBV7-3|TRBD1
CASSLEGQGFSGANVLTF
TGTGCCAGCAGCTTGGAGGGACAGGGGTTCTCTGGGGCCAACGTCCTGACTTTC
>TRBJ2-1|NA|18|TRBV14|TRBD1
CASSQDQSMNRGYNEQFF
TGTGCCAGCAGCCAAGATCAGAGTATGAACAGGGGCTACAATGAGCAGTTCTTC
>TRBJ2-1|NA|15|TRBV7-3|TRBD2
CASSFTSVSYNEQFF
TGTGCCAGCAGCTTCACTAGCGTCTCCTACAATGAGCAGTTCTTC
>TRBJ2-2|NA|15|TRBV5-1|NA
CATAKDSPNTGELFF
TGCGCCACTGCCAAGGACAGCCCAAACACCGGGGAGCTGTTTTTT
>TRBJ2-3|few|16|TRBV15|NA
CATSRGAGKGADTQYF
TGTGCCACCAGCAGGGGGGCAGGGAAGGGCGCAGATACGCAGTATTTT